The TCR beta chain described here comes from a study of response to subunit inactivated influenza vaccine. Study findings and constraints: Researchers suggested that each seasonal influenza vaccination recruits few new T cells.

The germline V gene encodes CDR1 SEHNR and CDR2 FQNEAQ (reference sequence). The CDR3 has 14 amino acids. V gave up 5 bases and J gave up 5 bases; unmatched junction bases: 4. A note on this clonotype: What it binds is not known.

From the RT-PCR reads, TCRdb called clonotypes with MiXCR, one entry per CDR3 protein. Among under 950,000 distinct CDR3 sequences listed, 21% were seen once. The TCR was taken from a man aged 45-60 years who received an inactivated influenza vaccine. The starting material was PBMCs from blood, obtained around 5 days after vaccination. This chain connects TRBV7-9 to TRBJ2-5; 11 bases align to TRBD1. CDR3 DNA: TGTGCCAGCAGCCGGACAGGGGGCGATGAGACCCAGTACTTC. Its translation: CASSRTGGDETQYF.